The 11 T cell receptor beta chains given below trace back to one sample, sequenced in a study of blood T cell repertoires in COVID-19. TCRdb keeps only in-frame clones here, not all; method: immunoSEQ multiplex PCR. The table lists 200,000 to 300,000 clones, 65% to 90% of them singletons. Input material: PBMCs or T cells enriched from blood (not recorded which). These TCRs come from a woman aged 50 to 60 with acute COVID-19.

This clone was seen only once. The chain links TRBV7-9 to TRBJ2-7, with 8 bases fitting TRBD2. The germline V gene has CDR1 SEHNR and CDR2 FQNEAQ (reference sequence). After removal of 3 bases from V and 4 bases from J, the junction contained 8 bases not matched to a gene. This CDR3 has 15 residues. The CDR3 DNA sequence: TGTGCCAGCAGCTTCGCGGGACTAGGGTGGTACGAGCAGTACTTC. The encoded protein is CASSFAGLGWYEQYF.

A single count supports this clone. Other nucleotide sequences in the sample specify the same CDR3. The chain combines TRBV19 with TRBJ1-1, with 8 bases that match TRBD1. The CDR3 extends over 13 amino acids. V was pared by 8 bases and J by 2 bases, with 4 bases of the junction left unmatched. Germline CDR1 LNHDA, CDR2 SQIVND (reference sequence). The CDR3 loop reads CASGDRPNTEAFF. The CDR3 DNA follows: TGTGCCAGTGGGGACAGGCCAAACACTGAAGCTTTCTTT.

This rearrangement joins TRBV7-9 to TRBJ1-2; TRBD1 agrees at 7 bases. CDR3 length equals 15 residues. The V and J ends lost 5 bases and 4 bases, in that order; junction bases with no gene match: 10. Looked up from germline, CDR1 is SEHNR and CDR2 is FQNEAQ (reference sequence). In DNA, the CDR3 is TGTGCCAGCAGCCCCCGACAGGGAGGCGGCTATGGCTACACCTTC. It specifies CASSPRQGGGYGYTF.

This clone was recorded a few times. V and J are TRBV11-2 and TRBJ1-2, with TRBD1 identical over 9 bases. The J segment lost 6 bases and the V segment lost 1 base, leaving 6 bases of the junction unmatched. CDR1 and CDR2 (germline): SGHAT, FQNNGV. CDR3 size: 15 residues. The CDR3 loop is CASSLGRGQGNGYTF. CDR3 nucleotide sequence: TGTGCCAGCAGCTTAGGCCGGGGACAGGGTAATGGCTACACCTTC.

The DNA of the CDR3 is TGCGCCAGCAGCCAAGGGGACAGGAGGAATGAGCAGTTCTTC. Encoded protein: CASSQGDRRNEQFF. The V and J genes are TRBV4-1 and TRBJ2-1; 8 nucleotides align to TRBD1. J gave up 7 bases and V 1 base, and 3 bases lay outside the gene matches. Germline CDR1 is MGHRA and CDR2 is YSYEKL. This CDR3 region has 14 residues.

This sequence joins TRBV4-3 and TRBJ1-2; maybe TRBD1 (6 bases). Per germline, CDR1 LGHNA and CDR2 YSLEER. This CDR3 comprises 14 residues. Between the trimmed V and J ends, which lost 4 bases and 8 bases, there was a span of 17 bases. The CDR3 DNA reads as TGCGCCAGCAGCCCCGGAGGGGGGGCGCGGGGCTACACCTTC. Its translation is CASSPGGGARGYTF.

This clone was detected only a few times. The rearrangement links TRBV18 to TRBJ2-2; D is unclear. The CDR3 covers 14 residues. CDR1 KGHSH and CDR2 LQKENI come from the germline V gene. Trimming took 3 bases from V and 1 from J, leaving 6 bases between them. CDR3 bases: TGTGCCAGCTCACCCCCCAGGAACACCGGGGAGCTGTTTTTT. Encoded protein: CASSPPRNTGELFF.

The V gene is TRBV12-3 or TRBV12-4, the J gene TRBJ1-2, with 10 bases identical to TRBD1. Unmatched junction bases numbered 5, after V lost 6 bases and J lost 7 bases. The CDR3 has 13 residues. CDR3 bases: TGTGCCAGCAGCAGACAGGGGGCGACTGGCTACACCTTC. Translating gives CASSRQGATGYTF.

This sequence joins TRBV12-3 or TRBV12-4 and TRBJ1-1, with TRBD1 matching over 7 bases. The CDR3 extends over 12 amino acids. With V trimmed by 6 bases and J by 11 bases, 9 bases remained unmatched. The CDR3 region is CASSLEQGQAFF. The CDR3 DNA is TGTGCCAGCAGCCTGGAACAGGGACAGGCTTTCTTT.

This sequence joins TRBV7-2 and TRBJ1-4; 7 nucleotides align to TRBD1. The CDR3 covers 12 residues. Unmatched junction bases numbered 3, after V lost 5 bases and J lost 9 bases. In germline, CDR1 is SGHTA, CDR2 FQGNSA. CDR3: CASSPTGQKLFF. The CDR3 bases are TGTGCCAGCAGCCCGACAGGGCAAAAACTGTTTTTT.

V and J are TRBV18 and TRBJ2-5; 7 bases fit TRBD1. CDR3 length: 17 amino acids. V was pared by 3 bases and J by 0 bases, with 10 bases of the junction left unmatched. The V gene's germline CDR1 is KGHSH and CDR2 LQKENI. The CDR3 loop is CASSPSLVGTDQETQYF. Written as DNA, the CDR3 is TGTGCCAGCTCACCGTCGCTCGTCGGGACAGACCAAGAGACCCAGTACTTC.